The rows below give T cell receptor beta chains drawn from one sample of a study of cytomegalovirus exposure and HLA in healthy donors. Sequenced by immunoSEQ multiplex PCR; TCRdb stores in-frame clones only, minus some. This table holds under 300,000 clones, 92% found once. Sequenced: PBMCs. All receptors come from a girl aged 2-10 years in good health and CMV-seronegative. CDR3s include the opening cysteine and the closing phenylalanine or tryptophan. A D gene is named only where the DNA matches it firmly. Size is stated for part of the rows, as once, few or many counts, or as a class when the clone is expanded.

DNA: TGTGCCATCAGTGAGCCTACTCTAGCGGGACGCTCCTACGAGCAGTACTTC
CDR3: CAISEPTLAGRSYEQYF
size: .
J: TRBJ2-7
V: TRBV10-3
D: TRBD2

DNA: TGTGCCAGCAGGAAAGGGACAGGCCGCGAGCAGTACTTC
CDR3: CASRKGTGREQYF
size: once
J: TRBJ2-7
V: TRBV13
D: TRBD1

DNA: TGCGCCAGCAGCTCCGACAGGACCCTCACCGGGGAGCTGTTTTTT
CDR3: CASSSDRTLTGELFF
size: .
J: TRBJ2-2
V: TRBV5-1
D: .

DNA: TGTGCCAGCAGCTTACCTAGCGGGGGTTCCTACGAGCAGTACTTC
CDR3: CASSLPSGGSYEQYF
size: .
J: TRBJ2-7
V: TRBV7-2
D: TRBD2

DNA: TGTGCCAGCAGCGTAGCTTCGGGACAGCCCTCCTACGAGCAGTACTTC
CDR3: CASSVASGQPSYEQYF
size: .
J: TRBJ2-7
V: TRBV9
D: TRBD1

DNA: TGTGCCAGCAGACCCCCCGGGACAGTCACCAAAAACATTCAGTACTTC
CDR3: CASRPPGTVTKNIQYF
size: .
J: TRBJ2-4
V: TRBV27
D: TRBD1

DNA: TGTGCCAGCAGCTCCGTATTTGGAGTCCCCGGGGAGCTGTTTTTT
CDR3: CASSSVFGVPGELFF
size: once
J: TRBJ2-2
V: TRBV7-2
D: .

DNA: TGTGCCAGTAGTATAGGGCCACAGGGTTATGGCTATGGCTACACCTTC
CDR3: CASSIGPQGYGYGYTF
size: .
J: TRBJ1-2
V: TRBV19
D: .

DNA: TGCGCCAGCAGCTTGGGACAGAACTACGAGCAGTACTTC
CDR3: CASSLGQNYEQYF
size: .
J: TRBJ2-7
V: TRBV5-1
D: .

DNA: TGTGCCAGCAGGAAGTTTACGAGGGAATCCGAGCAGTACTTC
CDR3: CASRKFTRESEQYF
size: .
J: TRBJ2-7
V: TRBV28
D: .

DNA: TGTGCCAGCAGCCTCACAGCTAGCGGGGAGACCCAGTACTTC
CDR3: CASSLTASGETQYF
size: .
J: TRBJ2-5
V: TRBV4-2
D: TRBD2

DNA: TGTGCCAGCAGCCCGCCGTATGGCAGCGACAATGAGCAGTTCTTC
CDR3: CASSPPYGSDNEQFF
size: .
J: TRBJ2-1
V: TRBV5-4
D: .

DNA: TGCGCCAGCAGCCAACAGGGTTCGGCCGAGCAGTACTTC
CDR3: CASSQQGSAEQYF
size: .
J: TRBJ2-7
V: TRBV4-1
D: .

DNA: TGTGCCAGCAGCTTTGGAGAAAACCAGTATTTT
CDR3: CASSFGENQYF
size: .
J: TRBJ2-3
V: TRBV11-3
D: .

DNA: TGCGCCAGCAGCTTGGGCCTCGGGACAGGGGCGGATACGCAGTATTTT
CDR3: CASSLGLGTGADTQYF
size: .
J: TRBJ2-3
V: TRBV5-1
D: TRBD1

DNA: TGTGCCAGCAGTTGGACAGGATTTGAAGCTTTCTTT
CDR3: CASSWTGFEAFF
size: .
J: TRBJ1-1
V: TRBV28
D: TRBD1

DNA: TGTGCCATCAAGTGGGCCGACGAGCAGTACTTC
CDR3: CAIKWADEQYF
size: .
J: TRBJ2-7
V: TRBV10-3
D: .

DNA: TGCAGCGTTTTTGGAGACACAGATACGCAGTATTTT
CDR3: CSVFGDTDTQYF
size: .
J: TRBJ2-3
V: TRBV29-1
D: .

DNA: TGTGCCAGCTCACACCCCGCTAGAGGGGGCGGGGCCAAAAACATTCAGTACTTC
CDR3: CASSHPARGGGAKNIQYF
size: .
J: TRBJ2-4
V: TRBV18
D: TRBD1

DNA: TGTGCCAGCTCTGTGGGGCTAGCGCCTTACAATGAGCAGTTCTTC
CDR3: CASSVGLAPYNEQFF
size: .
J: TRBJ2-1
V: TRBV18
D: .

DNA: TGTGCCAGCAGCCTGACTAGCACCTACAATGAGCAGTTCTTC
CDR3: CASSLTSTYNEQFF
size: .
J: TRBJ2-1
V: TRBV27
D: TRBD2

DNA: TGTGCCAGCAGTGAAGATCCTCAGGGGAGCTCCTATAATTCACCCCTCCACTTT
CDR3: CASSEDPQGSSYNSPLHF
size: .
J: TRBJ1-6
V: TRBV6-1
D: .

DNA: TGCGCCAGCAGCGACAGGGGCAATGAGCAGTTCTTC
CDR3: CASSDRGNEQFF
size: .
J: TRBJ2-1
V: TRBV10-1
D: TRBD1

DNA: TGTGCCAGCAGTTACTCGCTTCAGGGCACAGATACGCAGTATTTT
CDR3: CASSYSLQGTDTQYF
size: .
J: TRBJ2-3
V: TRBV6-5
D: .

DNA: TGCGCCAGCAGCCAAGATTTTCCGAGTATCCCCTCTGGAAACACCATATATTTT
CDR3: CASSQDFPSIPSGNTIYF
size: .
J: TRBJ1-3
V: TRBV4-1
D: .

DNA: TGTGCCAGCAGCAAACTGGGGCACGCGCCGACGAGCTCCTACAATGAGCAGTTCTTC
CDR3: CASSKLGHAPTSSYNEQFF
size: .
J: TRBJ2-1
V: TRBV21-1
D: .

DNA: TGTGCCAGCAGCCCGGGGACAGGGCGCCGCACCTACGAGCAGTACTTC
CDR3: CASSPGTGRRTYEQYF
size: .
J: TRBJ2-7
V: TRBV5-4
D: TRBD1

DNA: TGTGCCAGCAGCCAAGGGGCTGGAACCTCCTACGAGCAGTACTTC
CDR3: CASSQGAGTSYEQYF
size: .
J: TRBJ2-7
V: TRBV11-2
D: .

DNA: TGTGCCAGCAGCTTGGCTGAGCGAGGGACCTACGAGCAGTACTTC
CDR3: CASSLAERGTYEQYF
size: .
J: TRBJ2-7
V: TRBV5-4
D: .

DNA: TGTGCCATCAGTGAGTCCTGGGACAGACCCAATCAGCCCCAGCATTTT
CDR3: CAISESWDRPNQPQHF
size: once
J: TRBJ1-5
V: TRBV10-3
D: TRBD1

DNA: TGTGCCAGCAGCTTGGGCAGGGGATTACCAATGGAGGAGACCCAGTACTTC
CDR3: CASSLGRGLPMEETQYF
size: .
J: TRBJ2-5
V: TRBV5-8
D: .

DNA: TGTGCCAGCAGCCGAACGGGAGGTACCATACTACAGGACGGGTCCGAGCAGTACTTC
CDR3: CASSRTGGTILQDGSEQYF
size: .
J: TRBJ2-7
V: TRBV9
D: TRBD2

DNA: TGTGCCAGCAGTTACGAGGGGGCCTCCTACAATGAGCAGTTCTTC
CDR3: CASSYEGASYNEQFF
size: .
J: TRBJ2-1
V: TRBV6-6
D: TRBD1

DNA: TGTGCCAGCAGCTTTTCGGGTGGGGCCGAAGCTTTCTTT
CDR3: CASSFSGGAEAFF
size: .
J: TRBJ1-1
V: TRBV5-6
D: .

DNA: TGTGCCAGCAGTCCCGGGACTTGGGGCACAGATACGCAGTATTTT
CDR3: CASSPGTWGTDTQYF
size: .
J: TRBJ2-3
V: TRBV28
D: .

DNA: TGTGCCAGCAGTTACCGGCCTAGCGGGAATCAAGATACGCAGTATTTT
CDR3: CASSYRPSGNQDTQYF
size: .
J: TRBJ2-3
V: TRBV6-6
D: TRBD2

DNA: TGTGCCAGCAGGAGGCAGGGTTACGAGCAGTACTTC
CDR3: CASRRQGYEQYF
size: .
J: TRBJ2-7
V: TRBV11-2
D: .

DNA: TGTGCCAGCAGTGACTTTAGCGGGGGTAGCACAGATACGCAGTATTTT
CDR3: CASSDFSGGSTDTQYF
size: .
J: TRBJ2-3
V: TRBV6-4
D: TRBD2

DNA: TGTGCCAGCAGCTTGGGGACTGTTTCCTACGAGCAGTACTTC
CDR3: CASSLGTVSYEQYF
size: .
J: TRBJ2-7
V: TRBV5-6
D: .

DNA: TGTGCCTGGACCCCCGACAGGGTTAACACTGAAGCTTTCTTT
CDR3: CAWTPDRVNTEAFF
size: .
J: TRBJ1-1
V: TRBV30
D: TRBD1

DNA: TGTGCCAGCAGCTTGGGGACAGGGATAATGAATTCACCCCTCCACTTT
CDR3: CASSLGTGIMNSPLHF
size: .
J: TRBJ1-6
V: TRBV7-3
D: TRBD1

DNA: TGCGCCAGCAGCTTAAACGGTCCTAGCGGGGAGCAGTTCTTC
CDR3: CASSLNGPSGEQFF
size: .
J: TRBJ2-1
V: TRBV5-1
D: TRBD2

DNA: TGTGCCAGTAGTATTTTCTCCGGCTACGAGCAGTACTTC
CDR3: CASSIFSGYEQYF
size: .
J: TRBJ2-7
V: TRBV19
D: .

DNA: TGTGCCAGCAGCTTAGGACAGCACAATGAGCAGTTCTTC
CDR3: CASSLGQHNEQFF
size: .
J: TRBJ2-1
V: TRBV11-2
D: .

DNA: TGTGCCAGCAGACCCGGGACAGGCCACAATGAGCAGTTCTTC
CDR3: CASRPGTGHNEQFF
size: .
J: TRBJ2-1
V: TRBV6-5
D: TRBD1

DNA: TGTGCCAGCAGTGAAGACAGGCTGACCGTTAATCAGCCCCAGCATTTT
CDR3: CASSEDRLTVNQPQHF
size: .
J: TRBJ1-5
V: TRBV2
D: .

DNA: TGTGCCAGCAGCCTAGGGGGCGCTGGAAACACCATATATTTT
CDR3: CASSLGGAGNTIYF
size: once
J: TRBJ1-3
V: TRBV7-9
D: TRBD1

DNA: TGTGCCAGCAGTCGTGGACAGGGAGACAACACCATATATTTT
CDR3: CASSRGQGDNTIYF
size: once
J: TRBJ1-3
V: TRBV6-6
D: TRBD1

DNA: TGTGCCACCAGCAGAGACTTAGCAGGGGGAGATGGCTACACCTTC
CDR3: CATSRDLAGGDGYTF
size: once
J: TRBJ1-2
V: TRBV15
D: TRBD1

DNA: TGTGCCAGCAGCCTTGGCGGCCCAGCGGGAGTTGAGCAGTACTTC
CDR3: CASSLGGPAGVEQYF
size: .
J: TRBJ2-7
V: TRBV6-6
D: TRBD2

DNA: TGTGCCATCAGCGGTCCACAGGGAATGGACTATGGCTACACCTTC
CDR3: CAISGPQGMDYGYTF
size: once
J: TRBJ1-2
V: TRBV10-3
D: .

DNA: TGTGCCAGCAGCTTGACTGGTTTTATGGACACCTTC
CDR3: CASSLTGFMDTF
size: .
J: TRBJ1-2
V: TRBV5-4
D: .

DNA: TGTGCCAGCAGCGCATGGGGGAGGGCCAATGAGCAGTTCTTC
CDR3: CASSAWGRANEQFF
size: .
J: TRBJ2-1
V: TRBV2
D: TRBD2

DNA: TGTGCCAGCAGTGCGGCTTCCTCTCTCGGGACCTACGAGCAGTACTTC
CDR3: CASSAASSLGTYEQYF
size: .
J: TRBJ2-7
V: TRBV6-1
D: .